This entry describes one T cell receptor beta chain. Antigen: not known. From RNA transcripts, TCR beta CDR3 regions were amplified. TCR CDR3 underwent first-round RT-PCR with the HTBI primer set. From the multiplex PCR reads, TCRdb called clonotypes with MiXCR, one entry per CDR3 protein. The sample comprises 600,000 to 850,000 distinct CDR3 sequences, over 15% of which are singletons, and roughly a sixth rests with the top ten. The data are from a study of T cells in Graves' hyperthyroidism and ophthalmopathy. General observations from the study: Separation of ophthalmopathy from stable hyperthyroidism was achieved by a 13 V-J model. Researchers found most expanded thyroid clonotypes above 0.001 in blood as well.

These patients, aged 18 to 65, had recently diagnosed hyperthyroidism lasting under 2 months. Blood from later-ophthalmopathy patients was taken at first hyperthyroidism diagnosis. The clonotype was recovered from a woman aged 50 to 60 with Graves' hyperthyroidism that later progressed to Graves' ophthalmopathy. Material: blood.

The chain's CDR3 is CASSLGQGAAGTQYF. CDR3 bases: TGTGCCAGCAGTTTAGGACAGGGGGCAGCAGGGACCCAGTACTTC. The chain carries TRBV12-3 or TRBV12-4 and TRBJ2-5; TRBD1 matches 10 bases. There are 15 residues in the CDR3. Trimming at V came to 1 base and at J to 7 bases, leaving 6 bases not matched to a gene.